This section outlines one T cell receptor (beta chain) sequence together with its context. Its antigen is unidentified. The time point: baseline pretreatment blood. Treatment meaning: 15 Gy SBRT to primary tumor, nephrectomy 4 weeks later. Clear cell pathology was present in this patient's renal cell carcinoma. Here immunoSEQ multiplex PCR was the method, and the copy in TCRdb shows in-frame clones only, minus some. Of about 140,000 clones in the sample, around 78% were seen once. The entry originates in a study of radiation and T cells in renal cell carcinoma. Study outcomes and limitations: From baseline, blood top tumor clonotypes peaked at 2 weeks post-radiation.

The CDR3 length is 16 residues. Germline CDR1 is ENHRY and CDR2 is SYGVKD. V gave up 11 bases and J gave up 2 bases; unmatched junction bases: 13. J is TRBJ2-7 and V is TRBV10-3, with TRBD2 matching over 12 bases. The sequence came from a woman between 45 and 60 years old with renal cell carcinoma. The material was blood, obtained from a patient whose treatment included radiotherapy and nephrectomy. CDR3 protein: CAVSGLAGRRPYEQYF. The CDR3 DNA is TGTGCCGTCTCCGGACTAGCGGGGCGAAGACCCTACGAGCAGTACTTC.